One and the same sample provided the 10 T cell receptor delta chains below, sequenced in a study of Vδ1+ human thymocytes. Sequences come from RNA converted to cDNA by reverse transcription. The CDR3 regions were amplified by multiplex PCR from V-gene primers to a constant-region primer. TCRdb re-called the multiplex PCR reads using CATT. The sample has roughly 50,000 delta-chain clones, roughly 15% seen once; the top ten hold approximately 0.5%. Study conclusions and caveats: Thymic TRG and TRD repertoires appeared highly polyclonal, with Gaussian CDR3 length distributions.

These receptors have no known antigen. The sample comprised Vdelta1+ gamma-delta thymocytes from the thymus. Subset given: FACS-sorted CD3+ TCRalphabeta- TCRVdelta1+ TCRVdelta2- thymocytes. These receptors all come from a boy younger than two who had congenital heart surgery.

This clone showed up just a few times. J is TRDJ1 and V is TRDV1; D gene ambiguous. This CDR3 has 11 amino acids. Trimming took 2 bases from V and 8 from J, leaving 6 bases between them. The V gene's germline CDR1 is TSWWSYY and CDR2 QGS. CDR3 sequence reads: CALGEREKLIF. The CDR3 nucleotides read TGTGCTCTTGGGGAAAGAGAGAAACTCATCTTT.

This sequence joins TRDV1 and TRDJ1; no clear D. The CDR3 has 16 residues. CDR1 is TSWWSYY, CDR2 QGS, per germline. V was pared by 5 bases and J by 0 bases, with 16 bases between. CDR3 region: CALGKIRVSYTDKLIF. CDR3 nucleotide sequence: TGTGCTCTTGGGAAAATCCGCGTCTCGTACACCGATAAACTCATCTTT.

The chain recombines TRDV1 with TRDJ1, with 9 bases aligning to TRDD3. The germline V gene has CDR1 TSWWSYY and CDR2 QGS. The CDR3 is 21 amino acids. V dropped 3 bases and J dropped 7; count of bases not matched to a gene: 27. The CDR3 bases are TGTGCTCTTGGGGATAAACTTCCCCCGCTAAGGAAGGGGATACGCTGGGCTAAACTCATCTTT. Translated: CALGDKLPPLRKGIRWAKLIF.

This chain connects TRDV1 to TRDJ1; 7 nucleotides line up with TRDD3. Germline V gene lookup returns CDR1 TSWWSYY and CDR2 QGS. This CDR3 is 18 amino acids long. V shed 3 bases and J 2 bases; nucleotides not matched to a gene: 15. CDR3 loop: CALGDKESGWGPTDKLIF. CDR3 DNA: TGTGCTCTTGGGGATAAAGAGTCGGGCTGGGGGCCTACCGATAAACTCATCTTT.

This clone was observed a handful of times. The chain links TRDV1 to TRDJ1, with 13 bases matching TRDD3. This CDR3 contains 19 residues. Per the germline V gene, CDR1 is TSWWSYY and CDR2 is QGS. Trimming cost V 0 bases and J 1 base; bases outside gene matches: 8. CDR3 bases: TGTGCTCTTGGGGAACTAAGAGCCTACTGGGGGATACGCACCGATAAACTCATCTTT. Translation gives CALGELRAYWGIRTDKLIF.

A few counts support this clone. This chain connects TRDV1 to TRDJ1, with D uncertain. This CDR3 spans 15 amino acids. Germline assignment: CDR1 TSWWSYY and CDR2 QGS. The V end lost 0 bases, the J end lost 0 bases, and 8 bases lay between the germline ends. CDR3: CALGELRIYTDKLIF. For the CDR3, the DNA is TGTGCTCTTGGGGAACTAAGGATTTACACCGATAAACTCATCTTT.

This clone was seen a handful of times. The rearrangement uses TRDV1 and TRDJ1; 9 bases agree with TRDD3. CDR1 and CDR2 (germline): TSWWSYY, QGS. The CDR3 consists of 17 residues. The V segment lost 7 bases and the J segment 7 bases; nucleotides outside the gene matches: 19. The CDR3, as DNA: TGTGCTCTTGAAAACGCCCCTACCGCTGGGGGATGGGCTAAACTCATCTTT. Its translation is CALENAPTAGGWAKLIF.

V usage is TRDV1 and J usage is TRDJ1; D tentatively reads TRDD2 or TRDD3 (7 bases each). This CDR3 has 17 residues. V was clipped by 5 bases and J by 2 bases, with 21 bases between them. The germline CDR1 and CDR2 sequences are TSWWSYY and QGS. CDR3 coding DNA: TGTGCTCTTGGGACATTTCCTACGCTGGGGGTAACCGATAAACTCATCTTT. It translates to CALGTFPTLGVTDKLIF.

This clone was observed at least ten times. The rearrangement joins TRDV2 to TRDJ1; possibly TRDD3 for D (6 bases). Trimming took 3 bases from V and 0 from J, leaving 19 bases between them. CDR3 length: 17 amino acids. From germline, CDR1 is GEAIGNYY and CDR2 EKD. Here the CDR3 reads CACDVEDTVLYTDKLIF. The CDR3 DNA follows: TGTGCCTGTGACGTCGAGGATACCGTCCTGTACACCGATAAACTCATCTTT.

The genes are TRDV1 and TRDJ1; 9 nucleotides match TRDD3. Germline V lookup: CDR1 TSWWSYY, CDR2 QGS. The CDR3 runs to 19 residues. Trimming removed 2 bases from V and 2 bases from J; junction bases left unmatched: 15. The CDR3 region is CALGECRASAGGFTDKLIF. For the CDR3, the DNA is TGTGCTCTTGGGGAATGTAGAGCTTCGGCTGGGGGATTTACCGATAAACTCATCTTT.